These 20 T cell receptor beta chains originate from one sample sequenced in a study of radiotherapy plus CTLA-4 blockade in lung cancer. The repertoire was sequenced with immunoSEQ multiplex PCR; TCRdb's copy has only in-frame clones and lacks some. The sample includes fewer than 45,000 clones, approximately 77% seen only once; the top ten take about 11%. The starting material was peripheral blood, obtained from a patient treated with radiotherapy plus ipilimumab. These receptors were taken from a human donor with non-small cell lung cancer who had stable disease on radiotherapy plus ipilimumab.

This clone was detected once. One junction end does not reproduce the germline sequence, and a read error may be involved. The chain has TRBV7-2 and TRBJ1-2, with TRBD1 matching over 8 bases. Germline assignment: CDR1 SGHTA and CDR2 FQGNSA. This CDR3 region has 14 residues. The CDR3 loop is CASSLWQGATLSHF. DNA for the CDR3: TGTGCCAGCAGCTTGTGGCAGGGGGCGACCCTAAGCCACTTC.

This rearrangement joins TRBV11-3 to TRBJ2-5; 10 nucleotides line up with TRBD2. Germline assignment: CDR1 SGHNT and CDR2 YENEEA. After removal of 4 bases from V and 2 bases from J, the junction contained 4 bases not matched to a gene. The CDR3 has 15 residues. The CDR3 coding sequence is TGTGCCAGCAGCTGGACTAGCGGCAGGCAAGAGACCCAGTACTTC. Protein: CASSWTSGRQETQYF.

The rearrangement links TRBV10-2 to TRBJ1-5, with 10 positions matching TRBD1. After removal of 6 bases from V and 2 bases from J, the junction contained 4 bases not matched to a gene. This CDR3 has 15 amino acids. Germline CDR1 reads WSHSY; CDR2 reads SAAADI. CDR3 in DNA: TGCGCCAGCAGCGCCGGGACAGGGGGCAATCAGCCCCAGCATTTT. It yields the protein CASSAGTGGNQPQHF.

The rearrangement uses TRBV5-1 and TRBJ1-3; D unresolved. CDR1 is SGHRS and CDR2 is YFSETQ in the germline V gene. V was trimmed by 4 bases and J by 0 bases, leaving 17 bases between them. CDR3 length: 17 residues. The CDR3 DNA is TGCGCCAGCAGCCCAGAACCCACACCCCTCTCTGGAAACACCATATATTTT. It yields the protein CASSPEPTPLSGNTIYF.

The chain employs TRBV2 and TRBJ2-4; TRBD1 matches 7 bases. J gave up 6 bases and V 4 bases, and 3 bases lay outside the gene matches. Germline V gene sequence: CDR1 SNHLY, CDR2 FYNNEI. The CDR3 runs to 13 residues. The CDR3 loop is CASSVDRVNIQYF. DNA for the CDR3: TGTGCCAGCAGTGTAGACAGGGTAAACATTCAGTACTTC.

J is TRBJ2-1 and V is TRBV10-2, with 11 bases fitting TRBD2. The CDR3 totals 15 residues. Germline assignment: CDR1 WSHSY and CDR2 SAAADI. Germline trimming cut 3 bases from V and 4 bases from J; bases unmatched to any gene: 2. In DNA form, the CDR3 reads TGCGCCAGCAGTGAACCTAGCGGGGGGTACAATGAGCAGTTCTTC. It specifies CASSEPSGGYNEQFF.

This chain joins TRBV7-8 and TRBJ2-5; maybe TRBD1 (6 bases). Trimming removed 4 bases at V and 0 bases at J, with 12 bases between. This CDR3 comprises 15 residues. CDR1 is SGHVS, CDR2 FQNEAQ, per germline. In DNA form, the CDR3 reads TGTGCCAGCAGCTCACCGGGACACAACCAAGAGACCCAGTACTTC. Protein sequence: CASSSPGHNQETQYF.

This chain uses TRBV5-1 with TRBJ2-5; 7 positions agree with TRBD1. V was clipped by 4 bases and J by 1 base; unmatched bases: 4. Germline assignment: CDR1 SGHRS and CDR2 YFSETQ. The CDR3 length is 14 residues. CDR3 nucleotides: TGCGCCAGCAGCCCGGGACAGTTCCAAGAGACCCAGTACTTC. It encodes CASSPGQFQETQYF.

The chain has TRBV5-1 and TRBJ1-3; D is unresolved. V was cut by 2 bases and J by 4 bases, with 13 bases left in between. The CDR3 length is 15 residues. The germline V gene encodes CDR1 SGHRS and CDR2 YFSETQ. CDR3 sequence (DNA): TGCGCCAGCAGCTTTAACCCGACGGGAGGAAACACCATATATTTT. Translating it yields CASSFNPTGGNTIYF.

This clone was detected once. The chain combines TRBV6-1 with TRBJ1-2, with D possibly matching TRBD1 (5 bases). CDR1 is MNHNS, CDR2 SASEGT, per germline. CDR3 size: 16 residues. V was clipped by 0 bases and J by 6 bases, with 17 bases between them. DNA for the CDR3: TGTGCCAGCAGTGAAGCGCTCGGGAGAAGAGGGGATGGCTACACCTTC. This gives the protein CASSEALGRRGDGYTF.

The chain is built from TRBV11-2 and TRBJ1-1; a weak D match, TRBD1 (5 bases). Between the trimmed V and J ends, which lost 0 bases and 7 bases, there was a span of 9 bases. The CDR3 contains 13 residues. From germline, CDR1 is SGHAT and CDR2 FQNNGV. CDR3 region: CASSLDRGVEAFF. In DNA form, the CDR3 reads TGTGCCAGCAGCTTAGACCGGGGGGTTGAAGCTTTCTTT.

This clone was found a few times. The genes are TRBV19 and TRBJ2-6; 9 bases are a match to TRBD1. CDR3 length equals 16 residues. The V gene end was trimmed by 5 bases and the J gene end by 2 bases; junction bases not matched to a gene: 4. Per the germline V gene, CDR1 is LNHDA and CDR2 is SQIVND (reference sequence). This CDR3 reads CASSLYRGPGANVLTF. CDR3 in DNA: TGTGCCAGTAGTTTATACAGGGGGCCTGGGGCCAACGTCCTGACTTTC. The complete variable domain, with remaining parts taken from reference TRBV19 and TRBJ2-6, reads DGGITQSPKYLFRKEGQNVTLSCEQNLNHDAMYWYRQDPGQGLRLIYYSQIVNDFQKGDIAEGYSVSREKKESFPLTVTSAQKNPTAFYLCASSLYRGPGANVLTFGAGSRLTVL.

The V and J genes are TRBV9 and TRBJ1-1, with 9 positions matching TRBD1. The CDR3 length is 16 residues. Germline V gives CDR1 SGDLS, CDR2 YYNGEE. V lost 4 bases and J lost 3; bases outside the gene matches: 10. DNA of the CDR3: TGTGCCAGCAGCCCAGGGGACAGGGCGAAGGACACTGAAGCTTTCTTT. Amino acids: CASSPGDRAKDTEAFF.

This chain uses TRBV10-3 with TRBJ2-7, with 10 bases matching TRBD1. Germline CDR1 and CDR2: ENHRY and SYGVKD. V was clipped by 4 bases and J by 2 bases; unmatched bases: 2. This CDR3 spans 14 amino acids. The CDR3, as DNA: TGTGCCATCAGTGCTGGACAGGGGGCCTACGAGCAGTACTTC. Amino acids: CAISAGQGAYEQYF.

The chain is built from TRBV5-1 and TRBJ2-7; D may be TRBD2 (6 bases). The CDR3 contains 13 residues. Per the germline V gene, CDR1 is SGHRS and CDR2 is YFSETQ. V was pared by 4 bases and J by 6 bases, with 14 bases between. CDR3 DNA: TGCGCCAGCAGCACGGCGGGATTAATCGAGCAGTACTTC. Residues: CASSTAGLIEQYF.

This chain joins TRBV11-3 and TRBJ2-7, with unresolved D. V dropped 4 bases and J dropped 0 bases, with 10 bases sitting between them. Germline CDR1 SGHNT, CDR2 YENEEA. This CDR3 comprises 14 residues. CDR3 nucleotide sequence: TGTGCCAGCAGCTACGATTCTAGCTCCTACGAGCAGTACTTC. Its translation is CASSYDSSSYEQYF. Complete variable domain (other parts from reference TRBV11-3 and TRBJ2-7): EAGVVQSPRYKIIEKKQPVAFWCNPISGHNTLYWYLQNLGQGPELLIRYENEEAVDDSQLPKDRFSAERLKGVDSTLKIQPAELGDSAVYLCASSYDSSSYEQYFGPGTRLTVT.

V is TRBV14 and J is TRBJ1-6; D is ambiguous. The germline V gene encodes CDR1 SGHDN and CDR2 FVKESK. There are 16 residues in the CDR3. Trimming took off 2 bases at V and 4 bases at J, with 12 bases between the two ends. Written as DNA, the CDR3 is TGTGCCAGCAGCCAATTAGCAGTAAATTATAATTCACCCCTCCACTTT. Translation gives CASSQLAVNYNSPLHF.

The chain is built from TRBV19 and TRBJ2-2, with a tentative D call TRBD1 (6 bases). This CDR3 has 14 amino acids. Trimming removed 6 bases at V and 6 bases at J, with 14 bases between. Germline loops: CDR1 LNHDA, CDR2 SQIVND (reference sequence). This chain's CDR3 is CASRPGTKPGELFF. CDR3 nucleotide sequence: TGTGCCAGTAGACCCGGGACAAAGCCCGGGGAGCTGTTTTTT.

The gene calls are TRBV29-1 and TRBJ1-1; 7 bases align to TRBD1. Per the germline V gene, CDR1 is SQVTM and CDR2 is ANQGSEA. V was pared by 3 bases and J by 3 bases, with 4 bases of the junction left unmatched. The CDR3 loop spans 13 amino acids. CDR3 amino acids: CSVDPGGYTEAFF. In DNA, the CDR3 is TGCAGCGTTGACCCAGGGGGGTACACTGAAGCTTTCTTT.

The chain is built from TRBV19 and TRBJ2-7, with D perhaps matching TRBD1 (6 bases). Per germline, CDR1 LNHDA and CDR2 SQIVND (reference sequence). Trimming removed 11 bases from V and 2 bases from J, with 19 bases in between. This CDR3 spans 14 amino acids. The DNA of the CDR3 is TGTGCCGTAGGATCACGGGACACCGCCTACGAGCAGTACTTC. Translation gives CAVGSRDTAYEQYF.